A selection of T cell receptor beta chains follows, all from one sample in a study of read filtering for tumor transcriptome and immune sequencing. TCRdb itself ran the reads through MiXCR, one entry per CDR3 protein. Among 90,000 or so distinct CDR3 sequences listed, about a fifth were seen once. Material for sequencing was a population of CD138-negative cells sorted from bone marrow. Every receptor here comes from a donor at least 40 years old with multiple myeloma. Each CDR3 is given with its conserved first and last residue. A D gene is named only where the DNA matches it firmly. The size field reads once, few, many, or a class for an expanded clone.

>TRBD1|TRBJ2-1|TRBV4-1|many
CASSQESATGVNEQFF
TGCGCCAGCAGCCAAGAGAGTGCGACAGGGGTGAATGAGCAGTTCTTC
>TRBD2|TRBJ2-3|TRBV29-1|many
CSVLPQAGGPTDTQYF
TGCAGCGTGCTTCCCCAAGCGGGGGGTCCCACAGATACGCAGTATTTT
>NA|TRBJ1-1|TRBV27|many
CASKSSRRTEAFF
TGTGCCAGCAAATCTAGCCGTCGCACTGAAGCTTTCTTT
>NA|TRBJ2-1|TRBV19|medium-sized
CATNQGEQFF
TGTGCCACTAACCAGGGTGAGCAGTTCTTC
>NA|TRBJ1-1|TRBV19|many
CATAKNTEAFF
TGTGCCACTGCGAAGAACACTGAAGCTTTCTTT
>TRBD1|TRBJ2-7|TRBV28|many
CASSHSLLTGSYEQYF
TGTGCCAGCAGTCACTCTCTTCTGACAGGGTCCTACGAGCAGTACTTC
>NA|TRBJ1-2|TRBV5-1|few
CASSLTFEANYGYTF
TGCGCCAGCAGCTTGACTTTTGAGGCCAACTATGGCTACACCTTC
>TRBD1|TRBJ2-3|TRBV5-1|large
CASSRLTGGSTDTQYF
TGCGCCAGCAGCCGATTGACAGGGGGAAGCACAGATACGCAGTATTTT
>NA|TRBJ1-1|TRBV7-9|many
CASSSMTNTEAFF
TGTGCCAGCAGCTCTATGACGAACACTGAAGCTTTCTTT
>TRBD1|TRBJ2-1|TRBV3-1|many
CASSQDLAGGPANEQFF
TGTGCCAGCAGCCAAGATCTGGCAGGGGGACCAGCCAATGAGCAGTTCTTC
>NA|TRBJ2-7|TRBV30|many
CAWSALTYEQYF
TGTGCCTGGAGTGCTCTTACCTACGAGCAGTACTTC